This T cell receptor beta chain was documented in a study of CD8 T cells in ankylosing spondylitis. Notes on the study in general: Several of the motif variants were reported before in synovial fluid and blood from reactive arthritis. Disease-linked clones, CD8+, were relatively rare in peripheral blood. Reportedly, significant enrichment of disease-linked clones occurred in matched ankylosing spondylitis synovial fluid.

This clonotype was found many times. Its target is not known. The V end was cut by 3 bases, the J end by 7 bases, with 18 bases between. CDR1 is SGHDN and CDR2 is FVKESK in the germline V gene. This CDR3 has 15 amino acids. TCRdb recomputed calls from the 5' RACE reads with MiXCR, one row per CDR3 protein. Among 130,000 or so distinct CDR3 sequences listed, approximately 6.8% were seen once. This chain links TRBV14 with TRBJ1-2; tentatively, D is TRBD1 (5 bases). This receptor was taken from a male donor with ankylosing spondylitis or in good health (not recorded which). Sample: blood, either unsorted or a sorted T cell fraction (not recorded which). The CDR3 region has the DNA TGTGCCAGCAGCCAGACGACCGGGACCTTCGGTGGCTACACCTTC. It is translated as CASSQTTGTFGGYTF. The full variable domain, completed using reference TRBV14 and TRBJ1-2, is EAGVTQFPSHSVIEKGQTVTLRCDPISGHDNLYWYRRVMGKEIKFLLHFVKESKQDESGMPNNRFLAERTGGTYSTLKVQPAELEDSGVYFCASSQTTGTFGGYTFGSGTRLTVV.